The subject of this entry is one T cell receptor (beta chain). What it recognizes is unknown. This CDR3 spans 12 amino acids. The V end lost 5 bases, the J end lost 5 bases, and 7 bases lay between the germline ends. Germline-derived CDR1 and CDR2 are SGHRS and YFSETQ. This entry comes from a study of regulatory T cells in long-lasting Graves disease. Time point denoted: newly diagnosed GD, antithyroid drugs for less than 3 months. The TCR library was prepared using RNA isolated from PBMCs. Study results and limitations: Relative to newly diagnosed Graves' patients, persistent ones had lower TCR diversity. Those with persistent disease had in common more public clonotypes (2,741) than new patients (roughly 970). Persistent disease showed a preference for TRBV28, TRBJ1-2 and TRBJ2-5.

CDR3-region Arm-PCR and iRepertoire HTBI primers produced the TCR beta libraries. Using its own MiXCR run on the multiplex PCR reads, TCRdb lists one record per CDR3 protein. The table lists about 240,000 distinct CDR3 sequences, over 20% of them singletons. The sequencing used peripheral blood mononuclear cells (PBMCs), collected at new diagnosis, from a patient treated with antithyroid drugs. The TCR was taken from a female donor with Graves disease. This rearrangement joins TRBV5-1 to TRBJ2-2; D gene unclear. CDR3 loop: CASRVGTGELFF. The DNA for the CDR3 is TGCGCCAGCAGGGTCGGGACCGGGGAGCTGTTTTTT.